The entry below describes one TCR beta chain. Its recognized antigen is unknown. There are no base qualities to consult, and no much larger clone falls within one base. The record originates from a study of T cells in Graves' hyperthyroidism and ophthalmopathy (dated by TCRdb to between 2019 and 2020). The study in broad terms: To identify TCR V-J signatures that set the groups apart, the researchers used a discovery cohort of about a hundred patients, made up of about 44 with Graves' ophthalmopathy and approximately 57 with stable Graves' hyperthyroidism. An independent validation cohort of 18 to 20 hyperthyroidism patients and approximately 15 patients who later progressed to ophthalmopathy tested prospective prediction of ophthalmopathy. The 75 to 100 discovery patients were randomly split 7:3 into training and test sets. In about 6 Graves' hyperthyroidism patients, the study also compared T-cell repertoires from thyroid tissue with T-cell repertoires from blood. After blood sampling, hyperthyroidism patients were treated with methimazole at a starting dose of 30 mg daily, and ophthalmopathy patients were treated with high-dose intravenous methylprednisolone. According to the paper, TCR Vbeta CDR3 sequencing was carried out on 135 peripheral blood samples, which came from over 40 ophthalmopathy, around 75 hyperthyroidism and 17 progressor patients. Study-wide conclusions, independent of this receptor: No statistical method was used to fix the sample size in advance, and group allocation was not hidden from the investigators. Blood samples also contained most of the expanded thyroid clonotypes (frequency above 0.001), which suggests that blood repertoires may reflect thyroid immune responses. In validation, progression to ophthalmopathy was predicted by the model with 70.59% sensitivity and 72.22% specificity, a median of about 6.8 months before onset. Ophthalmopathy was separated from stable hyperthyroidism by a 13 V-J signature model, with 85% to 90% sensitivity and around 81% specificity obtained in cross-validation and 80%/75% obtained in testing.

TCR beta CDR3 regions were amplified from RNA transcripts. A first-round RT-PCR of the TCR CDR3 used the HTBI primer set with the Qiagen OneStep RT-PCR kit. Libraries were constructed in a second round of multiplex PCR, after which size selection and purification were performed. The libraries were sequenced on an Illumina HiSeq2000 using paired-end 100 bp reads. On the authors' methods: Raw data were processed with SOAPnuke, discarding reads with adapters, uncalled bases, mean Phred below 15, or no exact constant-primer or identifier match. COPE v1.2.5 was used to merge high-quality paired reads, and clonotypes were defined as unique nucleotide sequences. MiTCR v1.1 was used to align clonotypes to the IMGT TRBV, TRBD and TRBJ reference segments. The analysis was restricted to V-J combinations with a frequency above 0.0001, which together covered approximately 99% of the repertoires. The TCS score was defined as F50 (clonal expansion) divided by E x V (chaos), with BLOSUM62-based TCRdist calculated between CDR3 peptides within each V-J. Welch's t-statistics and random forest reduced roughly 530 V-J features to 13, which were used in a naive Bayes classifier (R e1071). The similarity between thyroid and blood repertoires was quantified using the Morisita-Horn index. The public reads were reprocessed in TCRdb via fastp at Q25 and MiXCR, keeping in-frame beta chains. Entries are consolidated by CDR3 protein sequence, retaining the most common genes and DNA. The V and J calls reflect TCRdb's pipeline rather than the authors' work. The sample table holds hundreds of thousands of distinct CDR3 sequences, of which about 45% were seen once. Approximately 7.2% of the sample is in the top ten clones.

Any patient with an uncontrolled infection, another autoimmune disease, pregnancy or lactation was excluded. Diagnoses relied on clinical symptoms, serum thyroxine and TRAb, thyroid ultrasound and orbital computed tomography. Total RNA was extracted with Trizol reagent, and quality was checked on an Agilent 2100 Bioanalyzer. The CDR3, cysteine through phenylalanine, is 13 amino acids long. The sequence is cut down to CDR3 DNA, 39 bases in frame from base 1. V and J are truncated by 7 bases and 7 bases respectively, leaving an intervening sequence of 16 bases. Via the germline V gene, CDR1 is SQVTM and CDR2 ANQGSEA.

The V gene is TRBV29-1 and the J gene is TRBJ1-4, with TRBD1 as a weak D call on 5 bases. Specimen: peripheral blood or thyroid tissue (not recorded which). The clonotype originates from an adult man with Graves' disease, either hyperthyroidism or ophthalmopathy (not recorded which). The encoded CDR3 is CSAAGTSGEKLFF. The sequenced DNA: TGCAGCGCTGCTGGGACTAGCGGTGAAAAACTGTTTTTT.